This entry lists 29 T cell receptor beta chains sequenced from one sample in a study of blood T cell repertoires in COVID-19. TCRdb's copy holds only in-frame clones and misses some; the assay was immunoSEQ multiplex PCR. The data hold around 140,000 clones, with under 90% observed a single time. The sequencing input was peripheral blood. The receptors originated from a man aged 70 or older who had recovered from COVID-19.

V is TRBV19 and J is TRBJ1-4, with a possible D match to TRBD1 (5 bases). The V gene lost 3 bases and the J gene lost 8 bases, with 16 bases spanning the gap. CDR3 length: 15 residues. CDR1 and CDR2 from the germline V gene are LNHDA and SQIVND (reference sequence). In DNA form, the CDR3 reads TGTGCCAGTAGTATGCTGGCAGGGTATGGGGAAAAACTGTTTTTT. Its translation: CASSMLAGYGEKLFF.

Points on this clone: No DNA is shown, since the ends of the CDR3 on it are uncertain; the CDR3 is the one TCRdb lists. CDR3 protein: CASSFGPGATEAFF. The V call is TRBV12-1, the J call TRBJ1-1. TRBV12-1 is reported as a pseudogene. The CDR3 has 14 residues if both end residues are counted.

This clone appeared a single time. This chain uses TRBV5-1 with TRBJ2-1, with 8 positions matching TRBD2. This CDR3 contains 14 residues. V dropped 6 bases and J dropped 1; count of bases not matched to a gene: 3. Germline V CDR1 and CDR2: SGHRS, YFSETQ. DNA for the CDR3: TGCGCCAGCACGCTAGCGGGTTCCTACAATGAGCAGTTCTTC. Amino acid sequence: CASTLAGSYNEQFF.

The chain links TRBV5-1 to TRBJ2-7, with TRBD2 matching 15 bases. The CDR3 is made up of 19 amino acids. Germline-derived CDR1 and CDR2 are SGHRS and YFSETQ. Trimming at V came to 2 bases and at J to 0 bases, leaving 9 bases not matched to a gene. The CDR3 nucleotides are TGCGCCAGCAGCTTCTATCGGACTAGCGGGAGGGCAAGCTCCTACGAGCAGTACTTC. Its protein is CASSFYRTSGRASSYEQYF.

The V gene is TRBV6-5, the J gene TRBJ2-1, with TRBD1 identical over 9 bases. Trimming took 1 base from V and 4 from J; bases not matched to a gene: 5. The CDR3 is 16 residues long. Per the germline V gene, CDR1 is MNHEY and CDR2 is SVGAGI. In DNA, the CDR3 is TGTGCCAGCAGTTACTTACAGGGGGCGGGTTACAATGAGCAGTTCTTC. Protein: CASSYLQGAGYNEQFF.

V gene TRBV11-2 combines with J gene TRBJ2-7; 9 nucleotides match TRBD2. The CDR3 has 15 residues. Germline loops: CDR1 SGHAT, CDR2 FQNNGV. Germline trimming cut 1 base from V and 3 bases from J; bases unmatched to any gene: 4. The DNA of the CDR3 is TGTGCCAGCAGCTTAGCAGCGGGAGGTAGCTACGAGCAGTACTTC. This codes for CASSLAAGGSYEQYF.

The V and J genes are TRBV7-3 and TRBJ1-1; maybe TRBD1 (5 bases). The CDR3 is 15 residues long. The V gene lost 5 bases and the J gene lost 4 bases, with 17 bases spanning the gap. Germline lookup yields CDR1 SGHTA and CDR2 FQGTGA. The CDR3 here is CASSRGDGAGTEAFF. As DNA, the CDR3 is TGTGCCAGCAGCCGAGGCGATGGGGCCGGCACTGAAGCTTTCTTT. Drawing the rest from reference TRBV7-3 and TRBJ1-1, the complete variable domain is GAGVSQTPSNKVTEKGKYVELRCDPISGHTALYWYRQSLGQGPEFLIYFQGTGAADDSGLPNDRFFAVRPEGSVSTLKIQRTERGDSAVYLCASSRGDGAGTEAFFGQGTRLTVV.

The rearrangement joins TRBV6-5 to TRBJ2-5; 7 nucleotides align to TRBD1. Germline values: CDR1 MNHEY, CDR2 SVGAGI. With V trimmed by 5 bases and J by 3 bases, 3 bases remained unmatched. CDR3 length: 13 amino acids. The DNA for the CDR3 is TGTGCCAGCAGTCCTGGGACAGAAGAGACCCAGTACTTC. This codes for CASSPGTEETQYF.

The chain carries TRBV10-3 and TRBJ2-7; 10 bases line up with TRBD2. V dropped 10 bases and J dropped 1; count of bases not matched to a gene: 7. The CDR3 consists of 14 residues. Germline values: CDR1 ENHRY, CDR2 SYGVKD. The CDR3 protein is CATRTSGSSYEQYF. The CDR3 DNA sequence: TGTGCCACACGGACTAGCGGAAGTTCCTACGAGCAGTACTTC.

This chain connects TRBV19 to TRBJ1-2; unclear D gene. This CDR3 is 13 amino acids long. V dropped 10 bases and J dropped 2 bases, with 14 bases sitting between them. Germline values: CDR1 LNHDA, CDR2 SQIVND (reference sequence). For the CDR3, the DNA is TGTGCCATTAGGACTGACTTCAACTATGGCTACACCTTC. This encodes CAIRTDFNYGYTF.

This clone was recorded at least ten times. The chain joins TRBV12-3 or TRBV12-4 to TRBJ1-2; D uncertain. Trimming removed 5 bases from V and 0 bases from J, with 4 bases in between. This CDR3 is 12 amino acids long. DNA for the CDR3: TGTGCCAGCAGTCCCTCTAACTATGGCTACACCTTC. It encodes CASSPSNYGYTF.

This chain links TRBV4-1 with TRBJ1-4, with D perhaps matching TRBD1 (6 bases). Germline CDR1 MGHRA, CDR2 YSYEKL. With 0 bases removed from V and 1 base from J, the gap between germline ends came to 18 bases. CDR3 size: 19 residues. The CDR3 protein is CASSQEVRGGIRTNEKLFF. Here the CDR3 DNA reads TGCGCCAGCAGCCAAGAAGTCAGAGGGGGTATTCGAACTAATGAAAAACTGTTTTTT.

This clone came up once. The chain recombines TRBV19 with TRBJ2-3, with D possibly being TRBD2 (5 bases). Germline V gene data show CDR1 as LNHDA and CDR2 as SQIVND (reference sequence). This CDR3 has 14 residues. The ends were cut back, 4 bases at V and 2 bases at J, with 10 bases in the middle. In DNA, the CDR3 is TGTGCCAGTAGTACCTGGACTGACACAGATACGCAGTATTTT. It translates to CASSTWTDTDTQYF.

The chain carries TRBV19 and TRBJ2-2; D uncertain. Germline-derived CDR1 and CDR2 are LNHDA and SQIVND (reference sequence). V lost 6 bases and J 6 bases, leaving 5 bases between the germline ends. The CDR3 contains 11 residues. CDR3 sequence: CASRAAGELFF. In nucleotides, the CDR3 is TGTGCCAGTAGGGCCGCCGGGGAGCTGTTTTTT. Complete variable domain (other parts from reference TRBV19 and TRBJ2-2): DGGITQSPKYLFRKEGQNVTLSCEQNLNHDAMYWYRQDPGQGLRLIYYSQIVNDFQKGDIAEGYSVSREKKESFPLTVTSAQKNPTAFYLCASRAAGELFFGEGSRLTVL.

The rearrangement uses TRBV2 and TRBJ2-7; 7 bases agree with TRBD2. Looked up from germline, CDR1 is SNHLY and CDR2 is FYNNEI. This CDR3 region has 12 residues. V was clipped by 7 bases and J by 3 bases; unmatched bases: 3. CDR3 amino acids: CASKRELYEQYF. The CDR3, as DNA: TGTGCCAGCAAGCGGGAACTCTACGAGCAGTACTTC.

This clone was found once. This chain joins TRBV27 and TRBJ2-5; TRBD1 matches 8 bases. Germline CDR1 reads MNHEY; CDR2 reads SMNVEV (reference sequence). The CDR3 sequence is 16 residues long. The V gene end was trimmed by 4 bases and the J gene end by 5 bases; junction bases not matched to a gene: 12. CDR3 sequence reads: CASSSPLGQGVETQYF. The CDR3 DNA reads as TGTGCCAGCAGTTCGCCCCTCGGACAGGGAGTGGAGACCCAGTACTTC.

About this clone itself: This sample includes further DNA sequences coding for the same CDR3. The J gene is TRBJ2-5, the V gene TRBV27; 8 nucleotides line up with TRBD2. Germline trimming cut 3 bases from V and 4 bases from J; bases unmatched to any gene: 1. The CDR3 contains 13 residues. Germline CDR1 MNHEY, CDR2 SMNVEV (reference sequence). The CDR3 spells CASSFSGRETQYF. The CDR3 nucleotides read TGTGCCAGCAGTTTCAGCGGGAGAGAGACCCAGTACTTC.

The chain uses TRBV19 and TRBJ2-3; TRBD1 might be the D (5 bases). With 3 bases removed from V and 2 bases from J, the gap between germline ends came to 9 bases. CDR1 LNHDA and CDR2 SQIVND come from the germline V gene (reference sequence). The CDR3 contains 14 residues. CDR3 residues: CASSMGLVTDTQYF. The CDR3 bases are TGTGCCAGTAGTATGGGGCTAGTCACAGATACGCAGTATTTT.

The V call is TRBV7-8, the J call TRBJ2-2, with 8 bases fitting TRBD1. Germline CDR1 and CDR2: SGHVS and FQNEAQ. The CDR3 is 13 amino acids. V lost 3 bases and J lost 14; bases outside the gene matches: 8. In nucleotides, the CDR3 is TGTGCCAGCAGCTTCAGGACAGGGCCTACCCTGTTTTTT. Amino acid sequence: CASSFRTGPTLFF.

The CDR3 is CASSGGGKANYGYTF. CDR3 bases: TGTGCCAGTAGTGGAGGCGGAAAAGCTAACTATGGCTACACCTTC. V is TRBV19 and J is TRBJ1-2, with unresolved D. Germline V gene sequence: CDR1 LNHDA, CDR2 SQIVND (reference sequence). There are 15 residues in the CDR3. Trimming shortened V by 5 bases and J by 0 bases, and 13 bases separated the two germline ends.

The chain joins TRBV5-1 to TRBJ2-4; D possibly corresponds to TRBD2 (6 bases). CDR3 length: 19 amino acids. CDR1 SGHRS and CDR2 YFSETQ come from the germline V gene. V lost 0 bases, J lost 0 bases, and 19 bases lay in between. Here the CDR3 reads CASSLAGVLGGRAKNIQYF. The CDR3, as DNA: TGCGCCAGCAGCTTGGCGGGGGTCCTAGGCGGTCGAGCCAAAAACATTCAGTACTTC.

The J gene is TRBJ1-6, the V gene TRBV28; D call uncertain. Germline-derived CDR1 and CDR2 are MDHEN and SYDVKM. The V and J ends lost 3 bases and 9 bases respectively, with 18 bases between them. CDR3 length: 16 amino acids. In nucleotides, the CDR3 is TGTGCCAGCAGTTTTCCTAGTCAAGGAGGTGGTTCACCCCTCCACTTT. This gives the protein CASSFPSQGGGSPLHF. Combining the CDR3 with reference TRBV28 and TRBJ1-6 gives the whole variable domain DVKVTQSSRYLVKRTGEKVFLECVQDMDHENMFWYRQDPGLGLRLIYFSYDVKMKEKGDIPEGYSVSREKKERFSLILESASTNQTSMYLCASSFPSQGGGSPLHFGNGTRLTVT.

V gene TRBV5-8 combines with J gene TRBJ2-1, with 7 bases fitting TRBD1. This CDR3 comprises 13 residues. The germline V gene encodes CDR1 SGHTS and CDR2 YDEGEE. V gave up 4 bases and J gave up 12 bases; unmatched junction bases: 10. The CDR3 loop reads CASSIPGGGRQFF. As DNA, the CDR3 is TGTGCCAGCAGCATCCCAGGGGGTGGACGGCAGTTCTTC.

This chain joins TRBV10-3 and TRBJ2-4; D might be TRBD2 (6 bases). The CDR3 is 15 residues long. Trimming stripped 11 bases from V and 2 bases from J, with 19 bases between. The V gene's germline CDR1 is ENHRY and CDR2 SYGVKD. The CDR3 bases are TGTGCCCCCCCGGGGGAGCTGCTGACCAAAAACATTCAGTACTTC. Residues: CAPPGELLTKNIQYF.

The chain carries TRBV10-2 and TRBJ2-7; D might be TRBD1 (6 bases). From germline, CDR1 is WSHSY and CDR2 SAAADI. Deletions cut 7 bases from V and 7 bases from J, with 17 bases between. The CDR3 consists of 13 residues. In DNA form, the CDR3 reads TGCGCCAGCACCCCCGACAGGCTAACGGAGCAGTACTTC. It encodes CASTPDRLTEQYF.

This clone was counted between two and nine times. The rearrangement uses TRBV30 and TRBJ1-4; D not certain. Between the trimmed V and J ends, which lost 0 bases and 4 bases, there was a span of 12 bases. Germline assignment: CDR1 GTSNPN and CDR2 SVGIG (reference sequence). The CDR3 covers 15 residues. The chain's CDR3 is CAWSVRRYGNEKLFF. CDR3 bases: TGTGCCTGGAGTGTAAGGCGGTACGGTAATGAAAAACTGTTTTTT.

The gene calls are TRBV9 and TRBJ2-1; 9 nucleotides match TRBD1. Germline V gives CDR1 SGDLS, CDR2 YYNGEE. The trim removed 0 bases at V and 0 bases at J, leaving 7 bases unmatched. The CDR3 is 18 amino acids. The CDR3 DNA sequence: TGTGCCAGCAGCGTAGAGGACAGGGGCTCGAACTCCTACAATGAGCAGTTCTTC. Amino acid sequence: CASSVEDRGSNSYNEQFF.

This clone was observed a few times. The CDR3 nucleotides read TGCGCCAGCAGCTTGGTGGGACTAGCGGGAGGCCCCTACGAGCAGTACTTC. Protein sequence: CASSLVGLAGGPYEQYF. V gene TRBV5-1 combines with J gene TRBJ2-7; 15 bases agree with TRBD2. In germline, CDR1 is SGHRS, CDR2 YFSETQ. CDR3 size: 17 residues. V lost 0 bases to trimming and J lost 2 bases; unmatched junction nucleotides: 3.

The rearrangement joins TRBV19 to TRBJ1-1; possibly TRBD1 for D (5 bases). Germline V gene lookup returns CDR1 LNHDA and CDR2 SQIVND (reference sequence). The CDR3 extends over 13 amino acids. Deletions cut 7 bases from V and 5 bases from J, with 14 bases between. CDR3 bases: TGTGCCAGTAACTTCCTGGGGGGGACTGAAGCTTTCTTT. It encodes CASNFLGGTEAFF.